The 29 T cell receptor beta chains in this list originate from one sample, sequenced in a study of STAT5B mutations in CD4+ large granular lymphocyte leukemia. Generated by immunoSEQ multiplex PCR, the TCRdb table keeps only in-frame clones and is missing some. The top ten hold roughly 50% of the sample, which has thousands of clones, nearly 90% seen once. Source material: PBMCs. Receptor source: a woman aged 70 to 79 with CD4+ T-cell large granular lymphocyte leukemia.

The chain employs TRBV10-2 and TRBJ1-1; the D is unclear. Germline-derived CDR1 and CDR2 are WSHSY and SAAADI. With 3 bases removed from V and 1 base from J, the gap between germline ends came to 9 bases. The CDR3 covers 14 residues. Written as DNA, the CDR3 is TGCGCCAGCAGTGACGGCCCTGGGAACACTGAAGCTTTCTTT. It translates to CASSDGPGNTEAFF.

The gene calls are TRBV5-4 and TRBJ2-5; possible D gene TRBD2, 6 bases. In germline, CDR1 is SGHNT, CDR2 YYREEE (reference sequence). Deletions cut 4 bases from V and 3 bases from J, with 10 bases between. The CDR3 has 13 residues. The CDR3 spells CASSQGLEETQYF. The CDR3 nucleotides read TGTGCCAGCAGCCAGGGACTCGAAGAGACCCAGTACTTC.

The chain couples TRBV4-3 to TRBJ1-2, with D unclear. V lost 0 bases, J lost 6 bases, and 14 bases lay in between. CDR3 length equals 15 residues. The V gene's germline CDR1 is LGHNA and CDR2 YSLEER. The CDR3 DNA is TGCGCCAGCAGCCAAGATTACGGGGTTCATCATGGCTACACCTTC. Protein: CASSQDYGVHHGYTF.

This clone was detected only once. Here the CDR3 reads CASRGARLGGEKLFF. Written as DNA, the CDR3 is TGTGCCAGCAGGGGGGCTCGACTGGGGGGTGAAAAACTGTTTTTT. V and J are TRBV28 and TRBJ1-4, with D possibly TRBD1 on 6 matching bases. V was shortened by 6 bases and J by 7 bases, with 18 bases between the two germline ends. The CDR3 extends over 15 amino acids. CDR1 MDHEN and CDR2 SYDVKM come from the germline V gene.

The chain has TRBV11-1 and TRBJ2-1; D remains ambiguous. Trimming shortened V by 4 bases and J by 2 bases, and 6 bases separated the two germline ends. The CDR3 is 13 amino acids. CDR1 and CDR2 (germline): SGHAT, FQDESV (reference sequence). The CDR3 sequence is CASSSGTYNEQFF. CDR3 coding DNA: TGTGCCAGCAGCTCGGGTACCTACAATGAGCAGTTCTTC.

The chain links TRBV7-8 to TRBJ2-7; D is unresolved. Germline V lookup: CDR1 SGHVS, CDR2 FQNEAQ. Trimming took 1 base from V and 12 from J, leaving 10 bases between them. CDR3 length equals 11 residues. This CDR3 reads CASSLGGSRYF. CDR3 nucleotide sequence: TGTGCCAGCAGCTTAGGTGGATCGCGGTACTTC.

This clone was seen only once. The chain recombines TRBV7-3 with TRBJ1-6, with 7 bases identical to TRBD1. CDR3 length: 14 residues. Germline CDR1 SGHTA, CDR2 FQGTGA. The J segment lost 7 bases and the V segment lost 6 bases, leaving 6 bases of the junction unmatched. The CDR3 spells CASSPGTENSPLHF. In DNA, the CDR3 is TGTGCCAGCAGTCCGGGGACAGAAAATTCACCCCTCCACTTT.

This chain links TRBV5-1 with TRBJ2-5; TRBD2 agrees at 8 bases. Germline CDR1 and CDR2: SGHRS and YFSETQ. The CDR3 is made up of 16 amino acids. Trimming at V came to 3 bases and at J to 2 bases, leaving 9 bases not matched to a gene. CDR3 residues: CASSSPGLGMQETQYF. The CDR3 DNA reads TGCGCCAGCAGCTCACCGGGACTAGGGATGCAAGAGACCCAGTACTTC. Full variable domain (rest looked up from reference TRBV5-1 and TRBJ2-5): KAGVTQTPRYLIKTRGQQVTLSCSPISGHRSVSWYQQTPGQGLQFLFEYFSETQRNKGNFPGRFSGRQFSNSRSEMNVSTLELGDSALYLCASSSPGLGMQETQYFGPGTRLLVL.

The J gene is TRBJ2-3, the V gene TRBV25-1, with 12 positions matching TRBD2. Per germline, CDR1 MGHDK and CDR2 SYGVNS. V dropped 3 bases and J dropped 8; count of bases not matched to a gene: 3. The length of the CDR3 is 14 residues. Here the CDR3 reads CASSDLAGGTTQYF. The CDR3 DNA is TGTGCCAGCAGTGACCTAGCGGGGGGGACTACGCAGTATTTT.

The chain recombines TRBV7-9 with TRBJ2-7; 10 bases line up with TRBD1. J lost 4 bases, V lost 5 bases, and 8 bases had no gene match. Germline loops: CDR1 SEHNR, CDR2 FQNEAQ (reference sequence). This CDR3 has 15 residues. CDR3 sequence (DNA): TGTGCCAGCAGCCAGGGGGACAGGGGAACTTACGAGCAGTACTTC. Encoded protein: CASSQGDRGTYEQYF.

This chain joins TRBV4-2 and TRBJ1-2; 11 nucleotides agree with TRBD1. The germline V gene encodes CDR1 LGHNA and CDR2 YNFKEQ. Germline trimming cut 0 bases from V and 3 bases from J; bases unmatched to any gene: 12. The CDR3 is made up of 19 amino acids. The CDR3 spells CASSQDQGGTGGIYYGYTF. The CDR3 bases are TGTGCCAGCAGCCAAGATCAGGGAGGGACAGGGGGAATCTACTATGGCTACACCTTC.

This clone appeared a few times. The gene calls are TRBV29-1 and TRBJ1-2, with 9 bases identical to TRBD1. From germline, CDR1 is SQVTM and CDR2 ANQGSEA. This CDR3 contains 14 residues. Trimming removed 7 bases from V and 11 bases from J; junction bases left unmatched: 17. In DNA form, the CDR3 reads TGCAGCGCCGACCTCCTAGGGACAGGGAAACAGTACACCTTC. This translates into CSADLLGTGKQYTF.

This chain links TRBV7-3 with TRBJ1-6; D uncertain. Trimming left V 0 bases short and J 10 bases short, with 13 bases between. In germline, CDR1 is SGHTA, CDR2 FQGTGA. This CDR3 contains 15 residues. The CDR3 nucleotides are TGTGCCAGCAGCTTAACCCGCTTGGGCGGATCACCCCTCCACTTT. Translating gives CASSLTRLGGSPLHF. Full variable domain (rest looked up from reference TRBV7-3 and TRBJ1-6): GAGVSQTPSNKVTEKGKYVELRCDPISGHTALYWYRQSLGQGPEFLIYFQGTGAADDSGLPNDRFFAVRPEGSVSTLKIQRTERGDSAVYLCASSLTRLGGSPLHFGNGTRLTVT.

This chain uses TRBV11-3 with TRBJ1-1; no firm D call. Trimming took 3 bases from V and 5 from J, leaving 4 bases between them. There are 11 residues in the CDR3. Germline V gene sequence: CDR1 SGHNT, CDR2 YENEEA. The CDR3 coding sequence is TGTGCCAGCAGCTTTAGGACTGAAGCTTTCTTT. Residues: CASSFRTEAFF.

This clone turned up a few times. The CDR3 loop reads CASSPTANTEAFF. The CDR3, as DNA: TGTGCCAGCAGTCCGACAGCGAACACTGAAGCTTTCTTT. The chain couples TRBV7-9 to TRBJ1-1, with D perhaps matching TRBD1 (5 bases). The CDR3 covers 13 residues. CDR1 SEHNR and CDR2 FQNEAQ come from the germline V gene (reference sequence). The ends were cut back, 6 bases at V and 1 base at J, with 9 bases in the middle.

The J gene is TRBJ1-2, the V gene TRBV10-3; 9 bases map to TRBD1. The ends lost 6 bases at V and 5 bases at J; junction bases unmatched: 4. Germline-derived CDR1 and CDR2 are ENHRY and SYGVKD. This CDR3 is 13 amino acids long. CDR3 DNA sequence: TGTGCCATCAGCGGACAGGGGTCTTATGGCTACACCTTC. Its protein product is CAISGQGSYGYTF.

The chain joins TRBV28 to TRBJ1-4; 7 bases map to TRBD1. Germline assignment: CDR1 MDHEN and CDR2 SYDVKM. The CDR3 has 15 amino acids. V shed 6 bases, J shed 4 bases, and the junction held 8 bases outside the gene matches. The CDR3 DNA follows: TGTGCCAGCAGAGGCTCCGGGACAGATAATGAAAAACTGTTTTTT. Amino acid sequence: CASRGSGTDNEKLFF.

The DNA of the CDR3 is TGTGCCATCAGCAGGACTAGCGGGGGTGAACCCTACGAGCAGTACTTC. Translated, it gives CAISRTSGGEPYEQYF. V gene TRBV10-3 combines with J gene TRBJ2-5, with 13 bases aligning to TRBD2. The assigned J gene may be wrong: the sequence end matches TRBJ2-7 better. The CDR3 length is 16 residues. CDR1 is ENHRY, CDR2 SYGVKD, per germline.

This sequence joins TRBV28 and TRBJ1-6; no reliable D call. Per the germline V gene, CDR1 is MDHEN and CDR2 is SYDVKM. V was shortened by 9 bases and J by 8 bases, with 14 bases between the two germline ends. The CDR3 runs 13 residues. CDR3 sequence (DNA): TGTGCCAGTTCATACCTTTTGGATTCACCCCTCCACTTT. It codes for CASSYLLDSPLHF.

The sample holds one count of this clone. CDR3 DNA sequence: TGTGCCAGCAGTTTACGGACCGATCCACTCTACGAGCAGTACTTC. Translated, it gives CASSLRTDPLYEQYF. The gene calls are TRBV27 and TRBJ2-7, with D unclear. CDR1 and CDR2 (germline): MNHEY, SMNVEV (reference sequence). Trimming pared 2 bases from V and 3 bases from J, leaving 14 bases between. This CDR3 spans 15 amino acids.

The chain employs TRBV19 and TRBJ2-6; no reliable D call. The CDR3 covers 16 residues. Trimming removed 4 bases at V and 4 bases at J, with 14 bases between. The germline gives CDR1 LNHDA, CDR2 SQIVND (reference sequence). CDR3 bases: TGTGCCAGTAGTAGAAACACACCCGGGGGGGCCAACGTCCTGACTTTC. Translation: CASSRNTPGGANVLTF.

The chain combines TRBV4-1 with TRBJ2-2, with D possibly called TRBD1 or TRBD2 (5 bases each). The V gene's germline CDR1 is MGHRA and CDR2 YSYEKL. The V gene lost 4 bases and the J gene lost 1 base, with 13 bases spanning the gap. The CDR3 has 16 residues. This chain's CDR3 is CASSPWGTVNTGELFF. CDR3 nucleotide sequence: TGCGCCAGCAGCCCTTGGGGGACGGTGAACACCGGGGAGCTGTTTTTT.

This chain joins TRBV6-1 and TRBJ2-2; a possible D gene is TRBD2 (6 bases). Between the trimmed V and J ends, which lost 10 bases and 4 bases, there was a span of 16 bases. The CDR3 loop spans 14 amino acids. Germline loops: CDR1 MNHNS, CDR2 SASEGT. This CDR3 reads CATIPRGSTGELFF. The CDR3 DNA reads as TGTGCCACCATTCCCCGGGGGAGCACCGGGGAGCTGTTTTTT.

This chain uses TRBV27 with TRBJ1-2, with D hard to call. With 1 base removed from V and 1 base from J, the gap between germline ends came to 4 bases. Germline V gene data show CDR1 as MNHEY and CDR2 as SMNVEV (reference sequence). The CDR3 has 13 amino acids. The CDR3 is CASSLYGNYGYTF. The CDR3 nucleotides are TGTGCCAGCAGTTTATACGGTAACTATGGCTACACCTTC.

CDR3 residues: CASSYGLAGSEQYF. The CDR3 DNA is TGTGCCAGCAGCTACGGACTAGCGGGGAGCGAGCAGTACTTC. The chain employs TRBV7-6 and TRBJ2-7; 12 bases line up with TRBD2. J was trimmed by 6 bases and V by 4 bases; bases with no gene match: 4. The CDR3 extends over 14 amino acids. Germline V gene data show CDR1 as SGHVS and CDR2 as FNYEAQ.

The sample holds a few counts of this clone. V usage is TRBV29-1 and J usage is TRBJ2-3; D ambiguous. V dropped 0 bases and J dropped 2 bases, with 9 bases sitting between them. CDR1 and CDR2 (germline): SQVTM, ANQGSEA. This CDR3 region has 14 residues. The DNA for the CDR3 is TGCAGCGTTGAAGAGGGGATGTTCACAGATACGCAGTATTTT. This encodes CSVEEGMFTDTQYF.

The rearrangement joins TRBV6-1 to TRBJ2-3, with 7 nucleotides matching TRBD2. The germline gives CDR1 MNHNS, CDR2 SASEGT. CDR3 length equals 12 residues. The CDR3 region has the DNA TGTGTCCACCGGGGGGACACAGATACGCAGTATTTT. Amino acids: CVHRGDTDTQYF.

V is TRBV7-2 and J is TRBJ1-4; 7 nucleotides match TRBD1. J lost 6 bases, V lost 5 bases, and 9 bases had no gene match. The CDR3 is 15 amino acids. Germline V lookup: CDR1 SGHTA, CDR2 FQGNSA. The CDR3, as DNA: TGTGCCAGCAGCCGTCCAGGGGGATTGTATGAAAAACTGTTTTTT. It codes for CASSRPGGLYEKLFF.

DNA of the CDR3: TGTGCCAGCAGAAAAGGGGGGAACACTGAAGCTTTCTTT. This encodes CASRKGGNTEAFF. The chain has TRBV2 and TRBJ1-1; maybe TRBD1 (6 bases). Germline loops: CDR1 SNHLY, CDR2 FYNNEI. With 6 bases removed from V and 1 base from J, the gap between germline ends came to 9 bases. The CDR3 contains 13 residues. The variable domain in full, with the rest retrieved from reference TRBV2 and TRBJ1-1, is EPEVTQTPSHQVTQMGQEVILRCVPISNHLYFYWYRQILGQKVEFLVSFYNNEISEKSEIFDDQFSVERPDGSNFTLKIRSTKLEDSAMYFCASRKGGNTEAFFGQGTRLTVV.